This TCR beta chain was retrieved from a study of vaccination and CD4 T cells after COVID-19. As for treatment: roughly 10-day PBMC culture with coronavirus spike peptide pools or control peptides (ViraFEST assay). Collection of the unexposed donor's CD4+ T cells took place before the COVID-19 pandemic (2011-2018). Germline CDR1 is MNHNS and CDR2 is SASEGT. V was pared by 6 bases and J by 0 bases, with 20 bases between. The CDR3 loop spans 17 amino acids. The Oncomine TCR Beta short-read assay sequenced DNA from cultured CD4+ T cells. TCRdb passed the PCR reads through MiXCR, listing each CDR3 protein once. The data contain thousands of distinct CDR3 sequences, roughly 29% of them seen just once; the ten biggest clones take up approximately 33%. On this clonotype: Its antigen is undetermined.

This sequence joins TRBV6-1 and TRBJ1-1; weak D call: TRBD1 (6 bases). The sequence was collected from a human donor in good health. The sequencing sample was made of CD4+ T cells from blood, cultured in vitro. The CDR3: CASRRQLRGGMNTEAFF. The CDR3 bases are TGTGCCAGCAGGAGACAGTTACGAGGGGGTATGAACACTGAAGCTTTCTTT.